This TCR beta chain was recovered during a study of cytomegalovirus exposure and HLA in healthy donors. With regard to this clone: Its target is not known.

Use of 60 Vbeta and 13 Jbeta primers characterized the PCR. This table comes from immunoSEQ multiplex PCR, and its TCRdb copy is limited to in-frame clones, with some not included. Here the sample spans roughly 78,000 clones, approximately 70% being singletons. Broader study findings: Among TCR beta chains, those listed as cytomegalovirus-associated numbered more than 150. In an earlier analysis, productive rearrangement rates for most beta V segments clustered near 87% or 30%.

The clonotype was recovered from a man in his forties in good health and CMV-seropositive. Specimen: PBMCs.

The CDR3 spells CASSKGQGGTNEQFF. The CDR3 DNA reads TGCGCCAGCAGCAAGGGACAGGGAGGAACCAATGAGCAGTTCTTC. The rearrangement joins TRBV5-1 to TRBJ2-1; 9 bases match TRBD1. The V segment lost 4 bases and the J segment 6 bases; nucleotides outside the gene matches: 8. Germline lookup yields CDR1 SGHRS and CDR2 YFSETQ. This CDR3 spans 15 amino acids.